What follows describes a single T cell receptor beta chain. Its antigen is currently unknown. The germline V gene encodes CDR1 SGHTA and CDR2 FQGNSA. Trimming left V 1 base short and J 3 bases short, with 12 bases between. The CDR3 runs to 15 residues. This sample was taken from a study of T cell responses to AZD1222 COVID-19 vaccine. Study conclusions and caveats: AZD1222 recipients seropositive at baseline numbered only six.

Libraries were prepared by immunoSEQ multiplex PCR; TCRdb keeps only in-frame clonotypes and omits some of them. The sample yields 60,000 to 90,000 clones, roughly 91% seen once. Analyses pooled second doses at about 4 or about 12 weeks. The clonotype was recovered from an adult who received the AZD1222 COVID-19 vaccine. This sequence joins TRBV7-2 and TRBJ1-2; D is undetermined. Sequencing was performed on peripheral blood, taken 28 days after the second AZD1222 dose. CDR3 in amino acids: CASSLEGSGDYGYTF. CDR3 bases: TGTGCCAGCAGCTTAGAAGGTTCAGGAGACTATGGCTACACCTTC. The full variable domain, in which reference TRBV7-2 and TRBJ1-2 provide the parts outside the CDR3, is GAGVSQSPSNKVTEKGKDVELRCDPISGHTALYWYRQSLGQGLEFLIYFQGNSAPDKSGLPSDRFSAERTGGSVSTLTIQRTQQEDSAVYLCASSLEGSGDYGYTFGSGTRLTVV.